These 29 T cell receptor beta chains were sequenced from one sample in a study of breast tumors, draining lymph nodes, adjacent tissues. TCRdb passed the multiplex PCR reads through MiXCR, listing each CDR3 protein once. Of 200,000 to 300,000 distinct CDR3 sequences in the sample, about 33% were seen once. The lymph nodes were axillary draining lymph nodes from breast cancer patients. Sequences were obtained from axillary lymph node tissue. The receptors were sampled from a female donor with breast cancer. Some clones in this sample may be carry-over from other donors' samples.

Of note for this clonotype: The germline gene is not matched at one end of the junction; a read error may be the cause. The V gene is TRBV7-6, the J gene TRBJ2-3, with D maybe TRBD1 (6 bases). This CDR3 spans 14 amino acids. Germline V lookup: CDR1 SGHVS, CDR2 FNYEAQ. The CDR3 nucleotides are TGTCCCAGCAGCATACAGGGCGCGGGAGATACGCAGTATTTT. This sequence encodes CPSSIQGAGDTQYF.

In this sample, this clonotype turned up a few times. This sequence may be a read error, since a much larger clone differs from it by one base. The genes are TRBV20-1 and TRBJ1-2; D not certain. Germline loops: CDR1 DFQATT, CDR2 SNEGSKA (reference sequence). This CDR3 is 13 amino acids long. CDR3 in amino acids: CSAERSANYAYTF. The CDR3 region has the DNA TGCAGTGCTGAGAGGTCAGCTAACTATGCCTACACCTTC.

This clonotype was seen at least ten times. V gene TRBV11-3 combines with J gene TRBJ2-3; weak D call: TRBD2 (5 bases). CDR3 length: 15 residues. Germline V gene lookup returns CDR1 SGHNT and CDR2 YENEEA. V was trimmed by 1 base and J by 2 bases, leaving 10 bases between them. This CDR3 is CASSLGGVPTDTQYF. CDR3 nucleotide sequence: TGTGCCAGCAGCTTAGGGGGAGTACCCACAGATACGCAGTATTTT.

Concerning this clonotype itself: It may be a read error: a sequence one base away is much more abundant. The gene calls are TRBV10-3 and TRBJ2-2; no definite D call. The germline gives CDR1 ENHRY, CDR2 SYGVKD. The CDR3 extends over 15 amino acids. Trimming stripped 5 bases from V and 0 bases from J, with 10 bases between. The CDR3 DNA is TGTGCCATCAGTTACGACCAGACGAACACCGGGGAGCTGTTTTTT. This gives the protein CAISYDQTNTGELFF.

With respect to this clonotype: With a much larger clone just one base away, this may be a read error. The V call is TRBV5-1, the J call TRBJ2-5; D not resolved. Germline CDR1 SGHRS, CDR2 YFSETQ. V was shortened by 4 bases and J by 6 bases, with 16 bases between the two germline ends. CDR3 size: 14 residues. The CDR3 loop reads CASSGFDPQKTQYF. The CDR3 nucleotides are TGCGCCAGCAGCGGGTTTGATCCTCAAAAGACCCAGTACTTC.

In this sample, this clonotype turned up many times. The genes are TRBV29-1 and TRBJ2-7; TRBD1 or TRBD2 may be the D gene (5 bases each). V lost 5 bases and J lost 6, with 14 bases in between. CDR1 and CDR2 from the germline V gene are SQVTM and ANQGSEA. The CDR3 length is 12 residues. The chain's CDR3 is CSVRDPRVEQYF. CDR3 sequence (DNA): TGCAGCGTTCGGGACCCCCGAGTCGAGCAGTACTTC.

The chain carries TRBV20-1 and TRBJ1-6; 7 bases map to TRBD1. This CDR3 has 15 residues. Per the germline V gene, CDR1 is DFQATT and CDR2 is SNEGSKA (reference sequence). J was trimmed by 10 bases and V by 0 bases; bases with no gene match: 9. CDR3 loop: CSARDQSGGTSPLHF. In DNA form, the CDR3 reads TGCAGTGCTAGAGATCAGTCAGGGGGGACCTCACCCCTCCACTTT.

This clonotype was seen repeatedly, ten times or more. V is TRBV12-3 or TRBV12-4 and J is TRBJ2-7; possibly TRBD1 for D (7 bases). The CDR3 sequence is 15 residues long. V lost 3 bases, J lost 3 bases, and 15 bases lay in between. The CDR3 sequence is CASSFGGTVNYEQYF. The CDR3 DNA follows: TGTGCCAGCAGTTTTGGAGGGACAGTCAACTACGAGCAGTACTTC.

This clonotype was seen many times. This chain joins TRBV19 and TRBJ2-1; D call uncertain. Trimming removed 4 bases at V and 6 bases at J, with 16 bases between. Germline V CDR1 and CDR2: LNHDA, SQIVND (reference sequence). CDR3 length: 15 residues. CDR3 loop: CASSTPLGRSNEQFF. DNA for the CDR3: TGTGCCAGTAGTACACCGTTGGGTAGAAGCAATGAGCAGTTCTTC. Variable domain in full (rest from reference TRBV19 and TRBJ2-1): DGGITQSPKYLFRKEGQNVTLSCEQNLNHDAMYWYRQDPGQGLRLIYYSQIVNDFQKGDIAEGYSVSREKKESFPLTVTSAQKNPTAFYLCASSTPLGRSNEQFFGPGTRLTVL.

This clonotype was observed at least ten times. The V gene is TRBV6-6, the J gene TRBJ2-3; 12 positions match TRBD2. The CDR3 runs to 18 residues. The V segment lost 6 bases and the J segment 3 bases; nucleotides outside the gene matches: 13. Germline CDR1 and CDR2: MNHNY and SVGAGI (reference sequence). The CDR3 loop is CASRRTSGTSGTTDTQYF. The CDR3 bases are TGTGCCAGCAGGAGGACTAGCGGGACAAGCGGGACGACAGATACGCAGTATTTT.

This clonotype was counted many times. V is TRBV11-3 and J is TRBJ2-1, with 11 bases that match TRBD2. V lost 5 bases and J lost 6; bases outside the gene matches: 6. CDR3 size: 15 residues. The V gene's germline CDR1 is SGHNT and CDR2 YENEEA. The CDR3 is CASSPSGLAGNEQFF. For the CDR3, the DNA is TGTGCCAGCAGCCCTTCTGGACTAGCGGGCAATGAGCAGTTCTTC.

This clonotype showed up many times. The genes are TRBV10-3 and TRBJ2-3, with a tentative D call TRBD1 (6 bases). V lost 8 bases to trimming and J lost 0 bases, with 18 bases between them. CDR1 is ENHRY, CDR2 SYGVKD, per germline. The CDR3 runs 16 residues. CDR3 in amino acids: CAIGTYQRGSTDTQYF. The CDR3, as DNA: TGTGCCATCGGGACCTACCAGAGGGGGAGCACAGATACGCAGTATTTT.

This clonotype was found once. At one boundary the junction diverges from the germline segment, which might be a read error. The J gene is TRBJ2-3, the V gene TRBV3-1; D is tentatively TRBD1 or TRBD2 (6 bases each). Germline V CDR1 and CDR2: LGHDT, YNNKEL (reference sequence). The CDR3 is 15 residues long. CDR3 sequence (DNA): TGCGCCAGCAGCCAGGGGCTAGCGCAAAAGGGTACGCAGTATTTT. This encodes CASSQGLAQKGTQYF.

This clonotype has a handful of counts. This may stem from a read error, because a much larger clone lies one nucleotide away. The V call is TRBV9, the J call TRBJ2-7, with a possible D match to TRBD1 (6 bases). This CDR3 has 14 residues. The germline V gene has CDR1 SGDLS and CDR2 YYNGEE. The CDR3 sequence: CASSPSGQHYEQSF. The CDR3 nucleotides are TGTGCCAGCAGCCCTTCCGGACAGCACTACGAGCAGTCCTTC. Complete variable domain (other parts from reference TRBV9 and TRBJ2-7): DSGVTQTPKHLITATGQRVTLRCSPRSGDLSVYWYQQSLDQGLQFLIQYYNGEERAKGNILERFSAQQFPDLHSELNLSSLELGDSALYFCASSPSGQHYEQSFGPGTRLTVT.

Remarks on this clonotype: A much bigger clone sits one base away, suggesting this may be a read error. This chain uses TRBV20-1 with TRBJ2-1; 10 bases are shared with TRBD2. Per germline, CDR1 DFQATT and CDR2 SNEGSKA (reference sequence). This CDR3 is 13 amino acids long. The CDR3 DNA follows: TGCAGTAGATTAGCGGGGGGCTACAATGCGCAGTTCTTC. As protein: CSRLAGGYNAQFF.

This clonotype was counted at least ten times. The rearrangement joins TRBV11-3 to TRBJ2-1; TRBD2 matches 11 bases. V shed 1 base, J shed 0 bases, and the junction held 5 bases outside the gene matches. Germline values: CDR1 SGHNT, CDR2 YENEEA. CDR3 length: 18 amino acids. Here the CDR3 reads CASSLGLAGPSSYNEQFF. Here the CDR3 DNA reads TGTGCCAGCAGCTTAGGACTAGCGGGACCTAGCTCCTACAATGAGCAGTTCTTC.

The chain is built from TRBV29-1 and TRBJ2-1, with 7 positions matching TRBD2. CDR1 and CDR2 from the germline V gene are SQVTM and ANQGSEA. This CDR3 has 14 residues. V shed 7 bases and J 4 bases; nucleotides not matched to a gene: 10. CDR3: CSALGEGWYNEQFF. The CDR3 bases are TGCAGCGCCCTCGGGGAGGGATGGTACAATGAGCAGTTCTTC.

V and J are TRBV5-1 and TRBJ2-5; TRBD1 matches 7 bases. Trimming at V came to 3 bases and at J to 1 base, leaving 3 bases not matched to a gene. Per germline, CDR1 SGHRS and CDR2 YFSETQ. The CDR3 is 14 residues long. The CDR3 spells CASSWGQPQETQYF. The CDR3 nucleotides are TGCGCCAGCAGCTGGGGACAGCCCCAAGAGACCCAGTACTTC.

This clonotype was found many times. A read error may explain this, as a much larger clone is one base away. The V gene is TRBV7-2, the J gene TRBJ1-2; 7 positions match TRBD1. The CDR3 runs 15 residues. Germline V CDR1 and CDR2: SGHTA, FQGNSA. DNA for the CDR3: TGTGCCAGCAGCCACCGGGACAGTCCTAACTATGGCTACCCCTTC. This sequence encodes CASSHRDSPNYGYPF. The full variable domain, with the rest looked up from reference TRBV7-2 and TRBJ1-2, is GAGVSQSPSNKVTEKGKDVELRCDPISGHTALYWYRQSLGQGLEFLIYFQGNSAPDKSGLPSDRFSAERTGGSVSTLTIQRTQQEDSAVYLCASSHRDSPNYGYPFGSGTRLTVV.

The CDR3 DNA is TGCAGCTATGAAGGACCGTATGAAAAACTGTTTTTT. Translated, it gives CSYEGPYEKLFF. The chain carries TRBV29-1 and TRBJ1-4, with D unclear. The V end lost 8 bases, the J end lost 6 bases, and 13 bases lay between the germline ends. Per germline, CDR1 SQVTM and CDR2 ANQGSEA. The length of the CDR3 is 12 residues.

The rearrangement links TRBV5-5 to TRBJ1-1; maybe TRBD1 (6 bases). V gave up 1 base and J gave up 2 bases, with 12 bases separating them. In germline, CDR1 is SGHKS, CDR2 YYEKEE (reference sequence). This CDR3 spans 15 amino acids. The CDR3 loop reads CASSLIGGANTEAFF. The CDR3 coding sequence is TGTGCCAGCAGCTTGATTGGGGGGGCCAACACTGAAGCTTTCTTT.

Regarding this clonotype: Just one base apart from a much larger clone, this may be a read error. CDR3 bases: TGCAGTGCTACCTCGCGCACTAGCGGGACGTACGAGCAGTACTTC. This gives the protein CSATSRTSGTYEQYF. This sequence joins TRBV20-1 and TRBJ2-7, with 10 bases lining up with TRBD2. The CDR3 sequence is 15 residues long. V was pared by 4 bases and J by 4 bases, with 10 bases of the junction left unmatched. Germline CDR1 is DFQATT and CDR2 is SNEGSKA (reference sequence).

Comment on this clonotype: A much larger clonotype is one base distant, so this may be a read error. The chain couples TRBV11-1 to TRBJ2-2; D gene ambiguous. Germline loops: CDR1 SGHAT, CDR2 FQDESV (reference sequence). The CDR3 is 16 amino acids. Written as DNA, the CDR3 is TGTGCCAGCGGCTTAGTACACTGGGCGAACACCGGGGAGCTGTTTTTT. Amino acids: CASGLVHWANTGELFF.

This clonotype has just a few counts. This chain connects TRBV18 to TRBJ2-5; D possibly corresponds to TRBD2 (5 bases). The CDR3 covers 16 residues. Trimming left V 2 bases short and J 5 bases short, with 18 bases between. Germline V gives CDR1 KGHSH, CDR2 LQKENI. The CDR3 spells CASSPRLGDSGETQYF. In DNA, the CDR3 is TGTGCCAGCTCACCAAGATTGGGCGATTCGGGGGAGACCCAGTACTTC. Supplemented by reference TRBV18 and TRBJ2-5, the full variable domain reads NAGVMQNPRHLVRRRGQEARLRCSPMKGHSHVYWYRQLPEEGLKFMVYLQKENIIDESGMPKERFSAEFPKEGPSILRIQQVVRGDSAAYFCASSPRLGDSGETQYFGPGTRLLVL.

The table lists this clonotype with many counts. The genes are TRBV5-8 and TRBJ1-4, with unresolved D. Trimming removed 4 bases from V and 4 bases from J, with 17 bases in between. Germline V gene data show CDR1 as SGHTS and CDR2 as YDEGEE. CDR3 length equals 16 residues. The CDR3 spells CASSVYPQAHNEKLFF. For the CDR3, the DNA is TGTGCCAGCAGCGTATACCCGCAGGCCCATAATGAAAAACTGTTTTTT.

The table lists this clonotype with many counts. This chain joins TRBV19 and TRBJ2-7; 7 nucleotides line up with TRBD1. The CDR3 consists of 14 residues. Trimming at V came to 5 bases and at J to 1 base, leaving 5 bases not matched to a gene. The germline gives CDR1 LNHDA, CDR2 SQIVND (reference sequence). The CDR3 nucleotides read TGTGCCAGTAGTTTACAGGGGTGGTCCTACGAGCAGTACTTC. It specifies CASSLQGWSYEQYF.

Turning to this clonotype: At one end the junction does not follow the germline gene, possibly because of a read error. This chain joins TRBV7-2 and TRBJ1-5; tentatively, D is TRBD1 (5 bases). Germline V gene sequence: CDR1 SGHTA, CDR2 FQGNSA. The CDR3 extends over 13 amino acids. The CDR3 is CASSLQGNQPRHF. The CDR3 DNA sequence: TGTGCCAGCAGCTTACAGGGAAATCAGCCCCGGCATTTT. Full variable domain (outside the CDR3, taken from reference TRBV7-2 and TRBJ1-5): GAGVSQSPSNKVTEKGKDVELRCDPISGHTALYWYRQSLGQGLEFLIYFQGNSAPDKSGLPSDRFSAERTGGSVSTLTIQRTQQEDSAVYLCASSLQGNQPRHFGDGTRLSIL.

This clonotype came up a few times. The V call is TRBV9, the J call TRBJ2-1, with 8 bases identical to TRBD2. V lost 0 bases, J lost 8 bases, and 16 bases stayed unmatched. Germline values: CDR1 SGDLS, CDR2 YYNGEE. The CDR3 extends over 18 amino acids. In nucleotides, the CDR3 is TGTGCCAGCAGCGTAGCTACGGGGGTACCGGGACTAGAAGATGAGCAGTTCTTC. It encodes CASSVATGVPGLEDEQFF.

On this clonotype itself: The junction does not match germline at one end; this may be a read error. This chain links TRBV29-1 with TRBJ2-2, with a possible D match to TRBD2 (5 bases). The CDR3 is made up of 14 amino acids. Germline CDR1 SQVTM, CDR2 ANQGSEA. The CDR3 DNA sequence: TGCAGCGTTGTATGGCACATATACACCGGGGAGCCGTTTTTT. It translates to CSVVWHIYTGEPFF.